The rows below give T cell receptor beta chains drawn from one sample of a study of blood T cell repertoires in COVID-19. Only in-frame clones appear in the TCRdb table, and some are missing; sequencing was by immunoSEQ multiplex PCR. The top ten hold about 4.9% of the sample, which has 250,000 to 300,000 clones, less than 85% seen once. Sequenced: peripheral blood. The receptor source for this set is a man between 60 and 70 years old who had recovered from COVID-19. Each CDR3 is given with its conserved first and last residue. The D gene is left open where the match is weak. Expanded clones get a size class; other rows say once, few or many, or leave the size out.

j_gene | d_gene | abundance | len | v_gene | CDR3aa | CDR3nt
TRBJ1-2 | - | - | 14 | TRBV19 | CATRQAPDATGYTF | TGTGCTACCCGACAGGCACCTGACGCCACGGGCTACACCTTC
TRBJ2-1 | TRBD2 | - | 18 | TRBV9 | CASSVGGASGRAFNEQFF | TGTGCCAGCAGCGTAGGTGGGGCTAGCGGGAGAGCATTCAATGAGCAGTTCTTC
TRBJ1-2 | - | - | 12 | TRBV14 | CASSQTGLGYTF | TGTGCCAGCAGCCAAACAGGGCTTGGCTACACCTTC
TRBJ2-5 | TRBD2 | - | 16 | TRBV24-1 | CATSEGIAGAQETQYF | TGTGCCACCAGTGAAGGAATAGCGGGGGCTCAAGAGACCCAGTACTTC
TRBJ2-3 | - | - | 14 | TRBV4-1 | CASSQGPSTDTQYF | TGCGCCAGCAGCCAGGGGCCCTCCACAGATACGCAGTATTTT
TRBJ2-4 | - | - | 13 | TRBV12-3/TRBV12-4 | CASRTTQAGIQYF | TGTGCCAGCAGAACAACTCAGGCAGGCATTCAGTACTTC
TRBJ2-7 | TRBD1 | once | 15 | TRBV28 | CASSLPGTGLYEQYF | TGTGCCAGCAGTTTACCCGGGACAGGGCTCTACGAGCAGTACTTC
TRBJ1-1 | - | - | 12 | TRBV7-9 | CASSLNTGSAFF | TGTGCCAGCAGCTTAAACACGGGGTCGGCTTTCTTT
TRBJ2-2 | - | once | 14 | TRBV29-1 | CSVEWAGSTGELFF | TGCAGCGTTGAATGGGCTGGGTCCACCGGGGAGCTGTTTTTT
TRBJ2-1 | TRBD2 | - | 16 | TRBV5-8 | CASSLGTSGIYNEQFF | TGTGCCAGCAGCTTAGGGACTAGCGGGATTTACAATGAGCAGTTCTTC
TRBJ2-6 | - | - | 15 | TRBV18 | CASSPTGSGANVLTF | TGTGCCAGCTCACCAACAGGGTCCGGGGCCAACGTCCTGACTTTC
TRBJ2-5 | TRBD1 | - | 14 | TRBV19 | CASSLDRGRETQYF | TGTGCCAGTAGTTTGGACAGGGGGCGAGAGACCCAGTACTTC
TRBJ2-2 | TRBD1 | - | 15 | TRBV6-6 | CASTPTGGYTGELFF | TGTGCCAGCACCCCGACAGGGGGATACACCGGGGAGCTGTTTTTT
TRBJ2-7 | - | few | 14 | TRBV5-4 | CASSSSGQSLEQYF | TGTGCCAGCAGCTCCTCCGGACAATCCCTCGAGCAGTACTTC
TRBJ2-5 | TRBD2 | - | 14 | TRBV10-3 | CAIGASGGQETQYF | TGTGCCATCGGGGCTAGCGGGGGGCAGGAGACCCAGTACTTC
TRBJ1-5 | - | - | 15 | TRBV21-1 | CASSKGTGGAQPQHF | TGTGCCAGCAGCAAAGGGACAGGGGGCGCGCAGCCCCAGCATTTT
TRBJ1-6 | - | - | 13 | TRBV11-2 | CASSLQQGWHLHF | TGTGCCAGCAGCTTACAGCAGGGTTGGCACCTCCACTTT
TRBJ1-5 | TRBD1 | few | 14 | TRBV23-1 | CASSAGTGYQPQHF | TGCGCCAGCAGTGCAGGGACAGGTTATCAGCCCCAGCATTTT
TRBJ2-7 | - | - | 11 | TRBV10-3 | CAISANYEQYF | TGTGCCATCAGCGCGAACTACGAGCAGTACTTC
TRBJ1-1 | TRBD1 | - | 15 | TRBV6-5 | CASRRRTGENTEAFF | TGTGCCAGCAGGAGAAGGACAGGAGAGAACACTGAAGCTTTCTTT
TRBJ2-6 | TRBD1 | - | 18 | TRBV14 | CASSQDRTGLSGANVLTF | TGTGCCAGCAGCCAAGACCGGACAGGGTTATCTGGGGCCAACGTCCTGACTTTC
TRBJ2-6 | - | - | 15 | TRBV19 | CASSSGAGGANVLTF | TGTGCCAGTAGTTCAGGGGCGGGTGGGGCCAACGTCCTGACTTTC
TRBJ2-7 | TRBD1 | - | 13 | TRBV28 | CASSFGGQYEQYF | TGTGCCAGCAGTTTTGGGGGACAGTACGAGCAGTACTTC
TRBJ2-1 | - | few | 16 | TRBV5-1 | CASSLVPGPGDNEQFF | TGCGCCAGCAGCTTGGTCCCCGGCCCGGGGGACAATGAGCAGTTCTTC
TRBJ1-1 | - | few | 18 | TRBV21-1 | CASSDTTRDRGLGTEAFF | TGTGCCAGCAGCGATACGACCCGGGACAGGGGGCTGGGCACTGAAGCTTTCTTT
TRBJ2-1 | TRBD1 | - | 15 | TRBV24-1 | CATSDSGTVYNEQFF | TGTGCCACCAGTGATTCCGGGACAGTTTACAATGAGCAGTTCTTC
TRBJ1-6 | TRBD1 | - | 16 | TRBV6-4 | CASSESGTARNSPLHF | TGTGCCAGCAGTGAGTCTGGGACAGCACGAAATTCACCCCTCCACTTT
TRBJ2-1 | - | - | 16 | TRBV4-1 | CASSRGSSTSQSEQFF | TGCGCCAGCAGCCGGGGTTCTAGCACCTCGCAGAGTGAGCAGTTCTTC
TRBJ1-2 | - | - | 15 | TRBV7-2 | CASTLNQGQGGGYTF | TGTGCCAGCACCCTGAACCAGGGGCAGGGAGGGGGCTACACCTTC
TRBJ1-1 | - | - | 14 | TRBV5-6 | CASSLFPKNTEAFF | TGTGCCAGCAGCTTGTTCCCCAAGAACACTGAAGCTTTCTTT
TRBJ1-1 | - | - | 15 | TRBV12-5 | CASGFPRSTYTEAFF | TGTGCTAGTGGTTTCCCTCGGTCCACCTACACTGAAGCTTTCTTT
TRBJ1-5 | - | - | 15 | TRBV28 | CASTLQGSRNQPQHF | TGTGCCAGCACTCTTCAGGGTAGCCGCAATCAGCCCCAGCATTTT
TRBJ2-3 | - | - | 13 | TRBV11-2 | CASSLRGSDTQYF | TGTGCCAGCAGCCTCAGGGGCTCAGATACGCAGTATTTT
TRBJ2-7 | - | - | 14 | TRBV6-5 | CASSPRDKNYEQYF | TGTGCCAGCAGCCCCCGGGACAAGAACTACGAGCAGTACTTC